This T cell receptor (beta chain) was recorded in a study of T cell responses to AZD1222 COVID-19 vaccine. Profiled with immunoSEQ multiplex PCR; TCRdb holds only in-frame clones, not every one. Altogether approximately 140,000 clones are present, approximately 89% being singletons, with the ten largest covering over 13%. The CDR3 covers 16 residues. V was cut by 6 bases and J by 0 bases, with 14 bases left in between. Germline V gene lookup returns CDR1 SEHNR and CDR2 FQNEAQ (reference sequence). This clone was recorded once. Source: peripheral blood, taken on day 0 of AZD1222 vaccination. This TCR derives from an adult in good health. V usage is TRBV7-9 and J usage is TRBJ1-4; the D gene is possibly TRBD1 (5 bases). The CDR3 bases are TGTGCCAGCAGTTTAACGGGACGGACAACTAATGAAAAACTGTTTTTT. Translation gives CASSLTGRTTNEKLFF.